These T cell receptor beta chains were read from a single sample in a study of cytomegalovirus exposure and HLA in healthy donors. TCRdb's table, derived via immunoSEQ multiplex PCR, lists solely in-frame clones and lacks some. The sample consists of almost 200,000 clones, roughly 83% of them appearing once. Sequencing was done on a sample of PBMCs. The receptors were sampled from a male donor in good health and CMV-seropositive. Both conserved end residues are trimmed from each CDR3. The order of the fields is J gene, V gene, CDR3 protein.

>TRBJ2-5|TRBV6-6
ASSYGGRGETQY
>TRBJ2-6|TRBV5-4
ASSGRGRGGANVLT
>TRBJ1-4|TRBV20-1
SAGRGEKLF
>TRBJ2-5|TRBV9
ASSVGRGGTTQETQY
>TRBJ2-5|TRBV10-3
AIRAGGETQY
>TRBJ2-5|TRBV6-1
ASSATGRRETQY
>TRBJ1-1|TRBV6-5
ASSLQPGQSDAF
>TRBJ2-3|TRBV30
AWGTGVPDTQY
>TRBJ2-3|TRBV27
ASSLSIEWTDTQY
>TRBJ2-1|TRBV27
ASSRLLDGNNEQF
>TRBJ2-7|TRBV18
ASSSGQGYGYEQY
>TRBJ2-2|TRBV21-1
ASNRTVGQITGELF
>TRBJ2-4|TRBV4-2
ASSSRGGPPY
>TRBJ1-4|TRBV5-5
ASSPQGANEKLF
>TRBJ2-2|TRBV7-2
ASSLTRSNAGELF
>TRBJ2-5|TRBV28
ASSFLAGVMDKTQY
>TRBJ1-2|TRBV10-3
AINREGDGYT